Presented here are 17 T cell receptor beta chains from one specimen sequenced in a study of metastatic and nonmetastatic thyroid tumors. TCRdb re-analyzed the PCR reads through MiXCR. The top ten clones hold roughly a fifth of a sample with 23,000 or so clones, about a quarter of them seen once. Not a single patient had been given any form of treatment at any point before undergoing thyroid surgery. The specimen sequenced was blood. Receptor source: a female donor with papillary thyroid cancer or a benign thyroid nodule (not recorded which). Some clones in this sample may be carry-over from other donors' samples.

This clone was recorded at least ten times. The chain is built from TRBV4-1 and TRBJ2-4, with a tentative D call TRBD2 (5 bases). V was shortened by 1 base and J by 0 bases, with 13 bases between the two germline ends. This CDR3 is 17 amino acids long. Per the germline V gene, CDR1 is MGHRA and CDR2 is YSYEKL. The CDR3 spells CASSQVVVGVAKNIQYF. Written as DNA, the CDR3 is TGCGCCAGCAGCCAAGTGGTTGTGGGAGTAGCCAAAAACATTCAGTACTTC.

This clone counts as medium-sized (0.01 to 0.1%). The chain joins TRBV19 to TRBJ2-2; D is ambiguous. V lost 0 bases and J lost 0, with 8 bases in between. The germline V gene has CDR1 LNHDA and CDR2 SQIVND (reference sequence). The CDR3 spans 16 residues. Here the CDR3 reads CASSIDWQTNTGELFF. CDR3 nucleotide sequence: TGTGCCAGTAGTATAGATTGGCAGACGAACACCGGGGAGCTGTTTTTT.

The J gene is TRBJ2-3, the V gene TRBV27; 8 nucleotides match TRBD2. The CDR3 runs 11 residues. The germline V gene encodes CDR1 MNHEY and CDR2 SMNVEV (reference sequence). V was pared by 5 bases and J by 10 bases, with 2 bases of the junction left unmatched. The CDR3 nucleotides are TGTGCCAGCAGTCTAGCGGGTTCGCAGTATTTT. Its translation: CASSLAGSQYF.

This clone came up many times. The DNA for the CDR3 is TGTGCCAGCAAGGGCCCTAGCGATACCTACGAGCAGTACTTC. Translation: CASKGPSDTYEQYF. The chain is built from TRBV6-2 or TRBV6-3 and TRBJ2-7, with D tentatively TRBD2 (6 bases). Germline V gives CDR1 MNHEY, CDR2 SVGEGT. This CDR3 region has 14 residues. The V end was cut by 7 bases, the J end by 2 bases, with 15 bases between.

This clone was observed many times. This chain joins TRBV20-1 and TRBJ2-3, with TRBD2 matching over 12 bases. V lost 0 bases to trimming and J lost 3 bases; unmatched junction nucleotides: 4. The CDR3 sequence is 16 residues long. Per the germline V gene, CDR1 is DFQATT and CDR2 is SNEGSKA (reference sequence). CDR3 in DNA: TGCAGTGCTAGAGAGCGACTAGCGGGGGAGACAGATACGCAGTATTTT. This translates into CSARERLAGETDTQYF.

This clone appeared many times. CDR3 amino acids: CASSLSTGVGDTQYF. In nucleotides, the CDR3 is TGTGCCAGCAGTTTATCTACGGGAGTAGGAGATACGCAGTATTTT. V is TRBV28 and J is TRBJ2-3; tentative D call: TRBD2 (6 bases). The CDR3 totals 15 residues. The V gene's germline CDR1 is MDHEN and CDR2 SYDVKM. The ends were cut back, 1 base at V and 5 bases at J, with 13 bases in the middle.

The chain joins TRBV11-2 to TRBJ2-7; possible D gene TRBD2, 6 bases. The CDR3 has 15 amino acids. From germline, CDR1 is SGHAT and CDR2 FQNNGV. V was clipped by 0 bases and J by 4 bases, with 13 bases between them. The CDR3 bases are TGTGCCAGCAGCTTAGATGCGATAGCGGTATACGAGCAGTACGTC. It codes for CASSLDAIAVYEQYV.

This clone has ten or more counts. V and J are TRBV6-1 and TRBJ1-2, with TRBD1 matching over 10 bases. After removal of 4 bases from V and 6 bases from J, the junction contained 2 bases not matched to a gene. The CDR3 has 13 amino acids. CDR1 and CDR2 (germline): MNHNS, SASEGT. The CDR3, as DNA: TGTGCCAGCAGTGCGACAGGGGGCGATGGCTACACCTTC. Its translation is CASSATGGDGYTF.

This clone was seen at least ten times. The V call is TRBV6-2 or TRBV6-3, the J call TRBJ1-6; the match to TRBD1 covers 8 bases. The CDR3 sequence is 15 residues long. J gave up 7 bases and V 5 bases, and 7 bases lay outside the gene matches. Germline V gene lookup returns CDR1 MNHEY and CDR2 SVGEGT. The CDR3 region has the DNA TGTGCCAGCAGTACAGGGGGTAGTAGGAATTCACCCCTCCACTTT. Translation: CASSTGGSRNSPLHF.

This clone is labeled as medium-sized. The CDR3 DNA reads TGTGCCAGCAGCACAAAGACAGGGTTCCACGAGCAGTACTTC. Amino acids: CASSTKTGFHEQYF. The chain carries TRBV7-2 and TRBJ2-7, with TRBD1 matching 7 bases. The CDR3 runs 14 residues. Germline V gives CDR1 SGHTA, CDR2 FQGNSA. The V gene end was trimmed by 5 bases and the J gene end by 5 bases; junction bases not matched to a gene: 9.

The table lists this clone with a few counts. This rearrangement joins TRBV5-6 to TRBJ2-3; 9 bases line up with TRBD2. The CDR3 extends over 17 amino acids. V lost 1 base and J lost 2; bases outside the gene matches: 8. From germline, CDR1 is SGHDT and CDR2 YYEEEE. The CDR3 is CASSLRRTSVITDTQYF. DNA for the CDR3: TGTGCCAGCAGCTTGAGGAGGACTAGCGTGATCACAGATACGCAGTATTTT. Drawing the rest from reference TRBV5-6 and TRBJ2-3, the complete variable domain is DAGVTQSPTHLIKTRGQQVTLRCSPKSGHDTVSWYQQALGQGPQFIFQYYEEEERQRGNFPDRFSGHQFPNYSSELNVNALLLGDSALYLCASSLRRTSVITDTQYFGPGTRLTVL.

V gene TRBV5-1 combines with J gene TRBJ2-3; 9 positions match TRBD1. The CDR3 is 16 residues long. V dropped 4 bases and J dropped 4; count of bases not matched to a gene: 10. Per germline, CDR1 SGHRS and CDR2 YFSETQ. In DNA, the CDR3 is TGCGCCAGCAGCGTAGAACAGGGGGCGAGGTCAGATACGCAGTATTTT. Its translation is CASSVEQGARSDTQYF.

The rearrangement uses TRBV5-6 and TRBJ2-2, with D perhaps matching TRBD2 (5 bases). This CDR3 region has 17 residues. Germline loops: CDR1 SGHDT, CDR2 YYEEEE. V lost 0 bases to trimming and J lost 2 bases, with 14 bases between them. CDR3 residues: CASSLGGSALNTGELFF. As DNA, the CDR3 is TGTGCCAGCAGCTTGGGAGGGAGTGCCCTCAACACCGGGGAGCTGTTTTTT.

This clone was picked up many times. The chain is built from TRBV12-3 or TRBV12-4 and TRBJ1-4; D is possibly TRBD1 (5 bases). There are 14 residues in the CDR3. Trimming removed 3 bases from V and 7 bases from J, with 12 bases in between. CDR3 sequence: CASSFTQGGEKLFF. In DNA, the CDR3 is TGTGCCAGCAGTTTCACCCAGGGAGGTGAAAAACTGTTTTTT.

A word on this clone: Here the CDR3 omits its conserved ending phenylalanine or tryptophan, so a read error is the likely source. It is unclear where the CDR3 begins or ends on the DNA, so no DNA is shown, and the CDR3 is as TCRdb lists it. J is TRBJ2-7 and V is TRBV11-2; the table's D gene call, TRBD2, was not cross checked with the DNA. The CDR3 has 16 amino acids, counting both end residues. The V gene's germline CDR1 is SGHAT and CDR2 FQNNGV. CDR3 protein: CASSPGGVAGSDEKYL.

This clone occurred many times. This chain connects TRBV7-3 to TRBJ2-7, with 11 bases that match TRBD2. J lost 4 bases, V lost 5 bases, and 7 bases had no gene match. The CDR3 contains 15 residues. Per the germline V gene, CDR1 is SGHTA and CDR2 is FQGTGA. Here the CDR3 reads CASSTTSGSMYEQYF. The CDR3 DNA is TGTGCCAGCAGCACTACTAGCGGGAGTATGTACGAGCAGTACTTC.

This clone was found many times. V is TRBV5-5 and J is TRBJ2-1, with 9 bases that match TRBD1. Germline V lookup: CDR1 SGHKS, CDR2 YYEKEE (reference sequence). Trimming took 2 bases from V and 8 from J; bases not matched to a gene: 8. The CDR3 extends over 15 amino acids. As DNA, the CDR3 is TGTGCCAGCAGCTTCCAACAGGGGGCGATCTATGAGCAGTTCTTC. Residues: CASSFQQGAIYEQFF. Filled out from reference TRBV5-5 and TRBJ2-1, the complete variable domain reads DAGVTQSPTHLIKTRGQQVTLRCSPISGHKSVSWYQQVLGQGPQFIFQYYEKEERGRGNFPDRFSARQFPNYSSELNVNALLLGDSALYLCASSFQQGAIYEQFFGPGTRLTVL.